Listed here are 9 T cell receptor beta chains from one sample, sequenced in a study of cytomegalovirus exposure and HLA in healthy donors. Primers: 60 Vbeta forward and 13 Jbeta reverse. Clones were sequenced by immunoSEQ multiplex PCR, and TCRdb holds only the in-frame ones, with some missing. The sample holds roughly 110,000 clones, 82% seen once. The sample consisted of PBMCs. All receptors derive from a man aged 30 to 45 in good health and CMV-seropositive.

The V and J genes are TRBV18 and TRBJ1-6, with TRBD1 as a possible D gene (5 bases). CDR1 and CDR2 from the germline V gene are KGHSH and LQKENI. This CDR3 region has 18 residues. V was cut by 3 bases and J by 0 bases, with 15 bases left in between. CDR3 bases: TGTGCCAGCTCACCCACCCGCAGGGTCGGCTCCTATAATTCACCCCTCCACTTT. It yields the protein CASSPTRRVGSYNSPLHF.

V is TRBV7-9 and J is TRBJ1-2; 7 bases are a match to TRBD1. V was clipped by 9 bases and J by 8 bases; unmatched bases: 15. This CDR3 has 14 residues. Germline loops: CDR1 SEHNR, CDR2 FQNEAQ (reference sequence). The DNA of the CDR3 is TGTGCCAGTGGAGACTGGAACAGGGGTCTGGGCTACACCTTC. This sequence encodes CASGDWNRGLGYTF.

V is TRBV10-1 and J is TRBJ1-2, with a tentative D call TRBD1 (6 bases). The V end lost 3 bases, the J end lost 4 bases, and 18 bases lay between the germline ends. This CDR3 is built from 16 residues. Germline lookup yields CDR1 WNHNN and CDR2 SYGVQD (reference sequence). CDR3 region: CASSEKQGPTLYGYTF. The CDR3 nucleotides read TGCGCCAGCAGTGAAAAACAGGGACCCACACTCTATGGCTACACCTTC.

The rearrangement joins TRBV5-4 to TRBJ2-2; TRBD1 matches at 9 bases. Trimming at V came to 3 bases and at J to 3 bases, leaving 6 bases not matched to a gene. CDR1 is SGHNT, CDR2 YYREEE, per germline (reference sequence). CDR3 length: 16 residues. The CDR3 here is CASSSPGQGDTGELFF. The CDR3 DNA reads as TGTGCCAGCAGCTCCCCGGGACAGGGAGACACCGGGGAGCTGTTTTTT. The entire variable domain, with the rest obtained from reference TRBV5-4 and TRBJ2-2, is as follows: ETGVTQSPTHLIKTRGQQVTLRCSSQSGHNTVSWYQQALGQGPQFIFQYYREEENGRGNFPPRFSGLQFPNYSSELNVNALELDDSALYLCASSSPGQGDTGELFFGEGSRLTVL.

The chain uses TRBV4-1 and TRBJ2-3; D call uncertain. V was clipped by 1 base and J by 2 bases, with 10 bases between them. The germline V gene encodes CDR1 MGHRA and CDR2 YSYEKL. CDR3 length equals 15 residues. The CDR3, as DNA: TGCGCCAGCAGCCAAGGTAACAGTTACACAGATACGCAGTATTTT. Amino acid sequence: CASSQGNSYTDTQYF.

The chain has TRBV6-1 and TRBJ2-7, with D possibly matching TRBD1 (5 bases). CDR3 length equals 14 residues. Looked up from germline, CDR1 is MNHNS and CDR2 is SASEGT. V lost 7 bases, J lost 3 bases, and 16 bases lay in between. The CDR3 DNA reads TGTGCCAGCACCAATCCAGGGTATCTCTACGAGCAGTACTTC. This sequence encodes CASTNPGYLYEQYF.

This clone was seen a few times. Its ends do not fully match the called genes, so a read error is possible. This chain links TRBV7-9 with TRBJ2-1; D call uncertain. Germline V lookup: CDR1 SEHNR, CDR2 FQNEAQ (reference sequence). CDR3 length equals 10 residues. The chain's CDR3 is CSSSPDEQFF. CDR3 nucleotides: TGTTCCAGCAGCCCGGATGAGCAGTTCTTC.

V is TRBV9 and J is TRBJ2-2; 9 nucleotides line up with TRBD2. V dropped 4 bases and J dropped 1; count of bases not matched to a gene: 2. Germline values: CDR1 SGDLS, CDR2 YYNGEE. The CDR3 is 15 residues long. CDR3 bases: TGTGCCAGCAGCCCTAGCGGGGAGAACACCGGGGAGCTGTTTTTT. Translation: CASSPSGENTGELFF.

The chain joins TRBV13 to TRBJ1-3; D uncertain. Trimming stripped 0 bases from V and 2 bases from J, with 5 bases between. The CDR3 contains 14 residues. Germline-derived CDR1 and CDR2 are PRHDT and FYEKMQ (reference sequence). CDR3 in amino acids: CASSLGLTGNTIYF. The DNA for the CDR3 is TGTGCCAGCAGCTTAGGACTAACTGGAAACACCATATATTTT.